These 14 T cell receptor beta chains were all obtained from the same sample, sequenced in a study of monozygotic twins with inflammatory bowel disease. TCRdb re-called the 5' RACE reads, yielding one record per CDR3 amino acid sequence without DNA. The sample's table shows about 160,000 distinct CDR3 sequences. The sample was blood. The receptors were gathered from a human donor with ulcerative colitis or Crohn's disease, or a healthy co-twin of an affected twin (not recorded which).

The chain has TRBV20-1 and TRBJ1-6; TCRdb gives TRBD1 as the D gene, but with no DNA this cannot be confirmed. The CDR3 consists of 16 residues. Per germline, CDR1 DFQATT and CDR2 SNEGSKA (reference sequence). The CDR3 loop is CSARDPGQGPWSPLHF.

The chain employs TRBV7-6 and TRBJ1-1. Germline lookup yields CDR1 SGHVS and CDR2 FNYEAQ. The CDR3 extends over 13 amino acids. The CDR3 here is CASSLGQATEAFF.

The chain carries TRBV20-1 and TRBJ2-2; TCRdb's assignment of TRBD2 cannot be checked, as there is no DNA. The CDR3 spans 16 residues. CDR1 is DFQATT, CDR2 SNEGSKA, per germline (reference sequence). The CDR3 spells CSARGAAGGDTGELFF.

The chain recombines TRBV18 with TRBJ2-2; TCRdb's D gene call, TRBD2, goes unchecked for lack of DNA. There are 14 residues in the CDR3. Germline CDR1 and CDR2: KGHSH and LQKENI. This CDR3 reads CASSPFEGTGELFF.

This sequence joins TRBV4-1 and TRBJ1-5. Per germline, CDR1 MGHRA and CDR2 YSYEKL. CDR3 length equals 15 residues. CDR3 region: CASSQAGLMSQPQHF.

The CDR3 here is CSASQTVNTEAFF. The chain combines TRBV20-1 with TRBJ1-1; no DNA is available, so the TRBD1 call from TCRdb remains unchecked. CDR3 length equals 13 residues. Germline V CDR1 and CDR2: DFQATT, SNEGSKA (reference sequence).

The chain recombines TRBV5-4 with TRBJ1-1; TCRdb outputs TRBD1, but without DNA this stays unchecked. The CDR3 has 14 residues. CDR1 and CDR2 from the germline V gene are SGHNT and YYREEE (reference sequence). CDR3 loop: CASSLQGVSTEAFF.

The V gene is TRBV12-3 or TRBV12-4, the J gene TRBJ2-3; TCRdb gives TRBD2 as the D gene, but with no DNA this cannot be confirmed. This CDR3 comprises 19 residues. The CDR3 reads CASSSAYRGLAGGADTQYF.

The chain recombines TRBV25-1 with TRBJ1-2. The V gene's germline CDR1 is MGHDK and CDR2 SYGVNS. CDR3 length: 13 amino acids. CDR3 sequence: CASSEYGSYGYTF.

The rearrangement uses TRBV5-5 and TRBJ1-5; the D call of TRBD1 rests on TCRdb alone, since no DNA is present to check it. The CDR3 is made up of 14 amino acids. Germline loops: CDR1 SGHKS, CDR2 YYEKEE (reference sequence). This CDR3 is CASSRDRGSQPQHF.

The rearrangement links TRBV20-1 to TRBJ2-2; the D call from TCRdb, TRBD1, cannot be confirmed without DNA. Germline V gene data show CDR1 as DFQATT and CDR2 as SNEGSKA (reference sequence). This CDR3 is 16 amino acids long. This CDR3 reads CSARSGTGGLTGELFF.

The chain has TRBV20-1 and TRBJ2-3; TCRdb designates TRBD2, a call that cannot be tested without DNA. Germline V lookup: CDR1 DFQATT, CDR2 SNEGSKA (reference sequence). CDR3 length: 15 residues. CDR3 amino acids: CSARGELAAWDTQYF.

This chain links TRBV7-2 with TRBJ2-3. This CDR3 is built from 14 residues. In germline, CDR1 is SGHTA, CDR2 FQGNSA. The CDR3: CASSLVRSTDTQYF.

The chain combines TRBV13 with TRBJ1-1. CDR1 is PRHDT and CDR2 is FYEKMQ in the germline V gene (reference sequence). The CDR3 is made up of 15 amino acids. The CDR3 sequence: CASSLGGLMNTEAFF.